A single sample is the source of the 24 T cell receptor beta chains below, sequenced in a study of cytomegalovirus exposure and HLA in healthy donors. Amplification used 60 Vbeta primers and 13 Jbeta primers. Assay used: immunoSEQ multiplex PCR; TCRdb lists only in-frame clones, some missing. This table has about 120,000 clones, over 70% appearing once. The sample was PBMCs. All receptors derive from a young man in good health and CMV-seropositive.

This chain connects TRBV5-6 to TRBJ1-2; D may be TRBD1 (6 bases). Trimming removed 5 bases at V and 5 bases at J, with 13 bases between. The CDR3 is made up of 13 amino acids. CDR1 and CDR2 (germline): SGHDT, YYEEEE. The CDR3: CASSSDRLYGYTF. The CDR3 DNA reads as TGTGCCAGCAGTTCGGACAGACTATATGGCTACACCTTC.

The V gene is TRBV6-5, the J gene TRBJ2-7, with a tentative D call TRBD1 (5 bases). The V gene's germline CDR1 is MNHEY and CDR2 SVGAGI. Trimming removed 3 bases at V and 4 bases at J, with 10 bases between. The CDR3 is made up of 13 amino acids. CDR3 amino acids: CASSYARVYEQYF. The CDR3 DNA sequence: TGTGCCAGCAGTTATGCCAGGGTTTACGAGCAGTACTTC.

The rearrangement uses TRBV7-2 and TRBJ2-6; D ambiguous. CDR3 length: 15 amino acids. Trimming took 7 bases from V and 0 from J, leaving 10 bases between them. The germline V gene has CDR1 SGHTA and CDR2 FQGNSA. The CDR3, as DNA: TGTGCCAGCACCCCCCGGAGCTCTGGGGCCAACGTCCTGACTTTC. This sequence encodes CASTPRSSGANVLTF.

The chain links TRBV19 to TRBJ2-7; 7 nucleotides agree with TRBD1. With 6 bases clipped from V and 2 bases from J, the junction kept 7 bases outside the gene matches. The CDR3 spans 14 residues. Germline V gene lookup returns CDR1 LNHDA and CDR2 SQIVND (reference sequence). CDR3 bases: TGTGCCAGTAGCTTCAGGACAGGAACCTACGAGCAGTACTTC. This gives the protein CASSFRTGTYEQYF.

The chain employs TRBV2 and TRBJ2-1, with D perhaps matching TRBD2 (7 bases). The germline V gene encodes CDR1 SNHLY and CDR2 FYNNEI. CDR3 length: 13 amino acids. Trimming took off 9 bases at V and 7 bases at J, with 16 bases between the two ends. Written as DNA, the CDR3 is TGTGCCAGTTTGGGGGAGGGGGGAAATGAGCAGTTCTTC. As protein: CASLGEGGNEQFF.

This clone showed up just a few times. The V call is TRBV19, the J call TRBJ2-7, with TRBD1 as a possible D gene (7 bases). CDR1 is LNHDA and CDR2 is SQIVND in the germline V gene (reference sequence). Trimming shortened V by 6 bases and J by 0 bases, and 12 bases separated the two germline ends. The CDR3 loop spans 14 amino acids. CDR3 DNA: TGTGCCAGTAGAAGACAGGGAGGCTCCTACGAGCAGTACTTC. Protein product: CASRRQGGSYEQYF.

This clone was observed a few times. The genes are TRBV27 and TRBJ1-1; unclear D gene. This CDR3 has 12 amino acids. V was shortened by 5 bases and J by 4 bases, with 8 bases between the two germline ends. CDR1 MNHEY and CDR2 SMNVEV come from the germline V gene (reference sequence). CDR3 coding DNA: TGTGCCAGCAGTATCCCGGGCACTGAAGCTTTCTTT. As protein: CASSIPGTEAFF.

V usage is TRBV7-2 and J usage is TRBJ1-5; TRBD1 matches at 7 bases. Germline lookup yields CDR1 SGHTA and CDR2 FQGNSA. V trimming: 6 bases; J trimming: 3 bases; junction bases outside the gene matches: 8. The CDR3 spans 15 residues. The CDR3 nucleotides are TGTGCCAGCAGTGCTCCGGGACAGTCCAATCAGCCCCAGCATTTT. This gives the protein CASSAPGQSNQPQHF.

The rearrangement joins TRBV4-1 to TRBJ1-1, with a possible D match to TRBD1 (6 bases). This CDR3 has 19 amino acids. Germline lookup yields CDR1 MGHRA and CDR2 YSYEKL. With 0 bases removed from V and 11 bases from J, the gap between germline ends came to 31 bases. For the CDR3, the DNA is TGCGCCAGCAGCCAAGATTTAGGGTTGGCAGGGGAAGAATTTGTAAGGGCTTTCTTT. Residues: CASSQDLGLAGEEFVRAFF.

CDR3 residues: CASSPLGNGYTF. The CDR3 coding sequence is TGTGCCAGCAGCCCCCTGGGCAATGGCTACACCTTC. The rearrangement links TRBV11-2 to TRBJ1-2; D call uncertain. Germline V CDR1 and CDR2: SGHAT, FQNNGV. V was pared by 5 bases and J by 6 bases, with 10 bases between. There are 12 residues in the CDR3.

Details on this clone: Other DNA sequences within the sample encode an identical CDR3. The chain is built from TRBV10-3 and TRBJ1-1; D is undetermined. Germline V gives CDR1 ENHRY, CDR2 SYGVKD. Trimming took 0 bases from V and 13 from J, leaving 18 bases between them. This CDR3 is built from 14 residues. CDR3 protein: CAISESSYKTEGFF. As DNA, the CDR3 is TGTGCCATCAGTGAGTCGAGCTACAAAACGGAGGGTTTCTTT.

V and J are TRBV11-2 and TRBJ2-7, with 7 bases aligning to TRBD1. Losses at the gene ends were 5 bases for V and 0 bases for J; bases not matched to a gene: 7. The CDR3 totals 15 residues. Germline CDR1 is SGHAT and CDR2 is FQNNGV. The chain's CDR3 is CASSGDRVSSYEQYF. DNA of the CDR3: TGTGCCAGCAGCGGAGACAGGGTGAGCTCCTACGAGCAGTACTTC.

The V call is TRBV19, the J call TRBJ1-2; tentative D call: TRBD1 (5 bases). The CDR3 is 13 residues long. Trimming took 7 bases from V and 1 from J, leaving 10 bases between them. From germline, CDR1 is LNHDA and CDR2 SQIVND (reference sequence). The CDR3 DNA sequence: TGTGCCAGTACTCAGGGTTATAACTATGGCTACACCTTC. It is translated as CASTQGYNYGYTF.

CDR3 protein: CASSQTGLPIGNQPQHF. The CDR3, as DNA: TGCGCCAGCAGCCAGACAGGGCTCCCCATCGGCAATCAGCCCCAGCATTTT. The chain employs TRBV10-2 and TRBJ1-5; 7 bases are a match to TRBD1. This CDR3 has 17 residues. Germline V gene sequence: CDR1 WSHSY, CDR2 SAAADI. Trimming at V came to 6 bases and at J to 2 bases, leaving 13 bases not matched to a gene.

V and J are TRBV5-1 and TRBJ2-7, with D perhaps matching TRBD2 (7 bases). Germline V gene data show CDR1 as SGHRS and CDR2 as YFSETQ. CDR3 length equals 15 residues. V was trimmed by 0 bases and J by 2 bases, leaving 12 bases between them. The CDR3 DNA sequence: TGCGCCAGCAGCTTGGTAGGGGGGGATACCTACGAGCAGTACTTC. It specifies CASSLVGGDTYEQYF.

The rearrangement uses TRBV6-4 and TRBJ2-3; 8 nucleotides line up with TRBD2. This CDR3 is 14 amino acids long. V lost 6 bases, J lost 2 bases, and 4 bases stayed unmatched. Germline CDR1 MRHNA, CDR2 SNTAGT. The CDR3 coding sequence is TGTGCCAGCAGCCCGGGGGGGAACACAGATACGCAGTATTTT. It yields the protein CASSPGGNTDTQYF.

The chain combines TRBV19 with TRBJ1-1; 7 nucleotides agree with TRBD1. Germline V gene sequence: CDR1 LNHDA, CDR2 SQIVND (reference sequence). V lost 7 bases and J lost 6; bases outside the gene matches: 11. The CDR3 sequence is 14 residues long. For the CDR3, the DNA is TGTGCCAGTAAAACGACAGGGTTGTTGGCTGAAGCTTTCTTT. As protein: CASKTTGLLAEAFF.

The chain combines TRBV25-1 with TRBJ2-5, with a possible D match to TRBD2 (6 bases). The ends were cut back, 4 bases at V and 5 bases at J, with 26 bases in the middle. The CDR3 spans 18 residues. The germline V gene encodes CDR1 MGHDK and CDR2 SYGVNS. The CDR3 sequence is CASSVNPGLIGNEETQYF. CDR3 nucleotides: TGTGCCAGCAGTGTTAATCCGGGACTTATCGGGAACGAGGAGACCCAGTACTTC.

The genes are TRBV25-1 and TRBJ2-1; 8 positions match TRBD2. The CDR3 extends over 17 amino acids. CDR1 is MGHDK and CDR2 is SYGVNS in the germline V gene. V dropped 6 bases and J dropped 0; count of bases not matched to a gene: 10. The CDR3 spells CASRDARAGVSYNEQFF. CDR3 nucleotides: TGTGCCAGCAGAGATGCCCGAGCGGGAGTCTCCTACAATGAGCAGTTCTTC.

This chain uses TRBV5-1 with TRBJ2-2; D remains unclear. Germline V CDR1 and CDR2: SGHRS, YFSETQ. The CDR3 consists of 14 residues. The V end lost 0 bases, the J end lost 1 base, and 4 bases lay between the germline ends. The CDR3 nucleotides read TGCGCCAGCAGCTTGGGACTGAACACCGGGGAGCTGTTTTTT. It specifies CASSLGLNTGELFF. The entire variable domain, with the rest obtained from reference TRBV5-1 and TRBJ2-2, is as follows: KAGVTQTPRYLIKTRGQQVTLSCSPISGHRSVSWYQQTPGQGLQFLFEYFSETQRNKGNFPGRFSGRQFSNSRSEMNVSTLELGDSALYLCASSLGLNTGELFFGEGSRLTVL.

The J gene is TRBJ1-2, the V gene TRBV7-2; D is unclear. CDR1 and CDR2 (germline): SGHTA, FQGNSA. Trimming pared 1 base from V and 7 bases from J, leaving 13 bases between. CDR3 length: 14 amino acids. This chain's CDR3 is CASSLERLRSGYTF. CDR3 coding DNA: TGTGCCAGCAGCTTAGAACGTTTACGGTCTGGCTACACCTTC.

The chain employs TRBV7-9 and TRBJ1-1; the D gene is possibly TRBD1 (5 bases). Between the trimmed V and J ends, which lost 1 base and 5 bases, there was a span of 11 bases. This CDR3 contains 14 residues. Germline assignment: CDR1 SEHNR and CDR2 FQNEAQ (reference sequence). Here the CDR3 DNA reads TGTGCCAGCAGCTTAGGGGGGGGTAGGACTGAAGCTTTCTTT. Translation: CASSLGGGRTEAFF.

This sequence joins TRBV30 and TRBJ2-6; the match to TRBD2 covers 8 bases. Trimming removed 0 bases from V and 2 bases from J; junction bases left unmatched: 0. The CDR3 totals 15 residues. CDR1 is GTSNPN, CDR2 SVGIG, per germline (reference sequence). CDR3 protein: CAWSVGGAGANVLTF. Here the CDR3 DNA reads TGTGCCTGGAGTGTCGGGGGGGCTGGGGCCAACGTCCTGACTTTC. Full variable domain (remainder filled in from reference TRBV30 and TRBJ2-6): SQTIHQWPATLVQPVGSPLSLECTVEGTSNPNLYWYRQAAGRGLQLLFYSVGIGQISSEVPQNLSASRPQDRQFILSSKKLLLSDSGFYLCAWSVGGAGANVLTFGAGSRLTVL.

J is TRBJ1-6 and V is TRBV27; 11 bases are shared with TRBD1. Germline V CDR1 and CDR2: MNHEY, SMNVEV (reference sequence). The CDR3 has 16 amino acids. V trimming: 3 bases; J trimming: 9 bases; junction bases outside the gene matches: 7. CDR3 sequence (DNA): TGTGCCAGCAGTTTGGGGACAGGGGGTTCTTTTTCACCCCTCCACTTT. Translation: CASSLGTGGSFSPLHF.